This TCR beta chain was recovered during a study of Ad26.COV2.S vaccination and SARS-CoV-2 variants. Study conclusions and caveats: Substantial breadth was reported for post-vaccination spike-specific CD8+ and CD4+ T cells. The TCR-based breadth and depth measures might underestimate overall T cell responses. Whether participants received vaccine or placebo, their non-spike TCR breadth was similar. Placebo recipients had lower spike-specific TCR breadth than vaccine recipients.

The CDR3 extends over 12 amino acids. CDR1 is SGHNT, CDR2 YYREEE, per germline (reference sequence). Between the trimmed V and J ends, which lost 1 base and 6 bases, there was a span of 6 bases. As concerns this clone: Its antigen is unidentified.

Sequenced by immunoSEQ multiplex PCR; TCRdb stores in-frame clones only, minus some. The data show about 350,000 clones, with about 91% seen just once and around 4.2% held by the top ten. This TCR derives from a human donor who had recovered from COVID-19. The chain carries TRBV5-4 and TRBJ2-3; D ambiguous. The source was peripheral blood, collected after recovery from COVID-19. In DNA form, the CDR3 reads TGTGCCAGCAGCTTGCCCCGGGATACGCAGTATTTT. Translated: CASSLPRDTQYF.